The 5 T cell receptor beta chains below all came from one sample that was sequenced in a study of siplizumab effects on memory and regulatory T cells. Data came from immunoSEQ multiplex PCR; TCRdb stores just in-frame clones and leaves some out. The sample contains fewer than 85,000 clones, 87% of which appear only once. Sequencing was done on a sample of Tregs sorted from blood. These receptors were taken from a human donor in good health.

The sample holds one count of this clone. J is TRBJ2-3 and V is TRBV6-5; the match to TRBD1 covers 8 bases. Per germline, CDR1 MNHEY and CDR2 SVGAGI. The CDR3 has 15 residues. V lost 5 bases to trimming and J lost 2 bases; unmatched junction nucleotides: 6. CDR3 nucleotide sequence: TGTGCCAGCAGTAGACAGGGGTTGGACACAGATACGCAGTATTTT. Its protein product is CASSRQGLDTDTQYF.

The chain has TRBV10-3 and TRBJ1-1; unclear D gene. CDR3 length: 13 amino acids. V was pared by 3 bases and J by 5 bases, with 10 bases between. Germline V gives CDR1 ENHRY, CDR2 SYGVKD. This CDR3 is CAISDARFTEAFF. CDR3 DNA sequence: TGTGCCATCAGTGACGCGAGGTTTACTGAAGCTTTCTTT.

This clone showed up just a few times. The chain uses TRBV29-1 and TRBJ1-1, with D unclear. Trimming cost V 7 bases and J 0 bases, with 9 bases left between them. The CDR3 is 12 residues long. CDR1 is SQVTM and CDR2 is ANQGSEA in the germline V gene. In nucleotides, the CDR3 is TGCAGCGGTTGGCTAATGAACACTGAAGCTTTCTTT. Encoded protein: CSGWLMNTEAFF.

This chain connects TRBV5-5 to TRBJ1-1, with D hard to call. From germline, CDR1 is SGHKS and CDR2 YYEKEE (reference sequence). Trimming left V 2 bases short and J 11 bases short, with 22 bases between. The CDR3 is 15 residues long. The CDR3 protein is CASSFLSSDPTGAFF. The CDR3 region has the DNA TGTGCCAGCAGCTTTCTATCGTCGGACCCCACTGGGGCTTTCTTT.

The rearrangement links TRBV7-8 to TRBJ2-5; D not certain. Germline V CDR1 and CDR2: SGHVS, FQNEAQ. Trimming pared 5 bases from V and 3 bases from J, leaving 10 bases between. The CDR3 spans 13 residues. CDR3 sequence: CASSRRMEETQYF. In DNA form, the CDR3 reads TGTGCCAGCAGCCGACGGATGGAAGAGACCCAGTACTTC.